Listed below are T cell receptor beta chains from one sample, sequenced in a study of blood T cell repertoires in COVID-19. Clones were sequenced by immunoSEQ multiplex PCR, and TCRdb holds only the in-frame ones, with some missing. The table lists a few hundred thousand clones, around 88% of them singletons. The sample consisted of peripheral blood. The source of these receptors is an elderly man with acute or convalescent COVID-19. Each CDR3 is given with its conserved first and last residue. Fields, in order: clone size, V gene, CDR3 length, CDR3 protein. Only some rows state a clone size, as once, few, many or a class for expanded clones.

clone_size: -; v_call: TRBV11-2; cdr3_length: 16; cdr3_aa: CASSSGTGVGQETQYF
clone_size: -; v_call: TRBV6-6; cdr3_length: 11; cdr3_aa: CASSYPDEQFF
clone_size: -; v_call: TRBV6-6; cdr3_length: 15; cdr3_aa: CASSLRTGMNTEAFF
clone_size: -; v_call: TRBV6-6; cdr3_length: 14; cdr3_aa: CASSYGAGNSPLHF
clone_size: -; v_call: TRBV7-8; cdr3_length: 14; cdr3_aa: CASSVEGYRTGEFF
clone_size: -; v_call: TRBV18; cdr3_length: 13; cdr3_aa: CASSPSRFYEQYF
clone_size: -; v_call: TRBV10-3; cdr3_length: 13; cdr3_aa: CATYSSSRGGYTF
clone_size: -; v_call: TRBV19; cdr3_length: 14; cdr3_aa: CASSTTGANYGYTF
clone_size: -; v_call: TRBV19; cdr3_length: 13; cdr3_aa: CASTPTEGLPQHF
clone_size: once; v_call: TRBV18; cdr3_length: 16; cdr3_aa: CASSLGQATTNEKLFF
clone_size: -; v_call: TRBV6-2/TRBV6-3; cdr3_length: 18; cdr3_aa: CASSLGVAGVGVPYEQYF
clone_size: once; v_call: TRBV5-5; cdr3_length: 14; cdr3_aa: CASSLGLDQETQYF
clone_size: -; v_call: TRBV7-8; cdr3_length: 16; cdr3_aa: CASSLRTSGSAYEQYF
clone_size: -; v_call: TRBV7-2; cdr3_length: 15; cdr3_aa: CASSLGTSGSYEQYF
clone_size: once; v_call: TRBV5-8; cdr3_length: 16; cdr3_aa: CASRKQRGPYNSPLHF
clone_size: few; v_call: TRBV7-9; cdr3_length: 15; cdr3_aa: CASSRTSGSYNEQFF
clone_size: -; v_call: TRBV2; cdr3_length: 14; cdr3_aa: CASTLAASYNEQFF
clone_size: -; v_call: TRBV2; cdr3_length: 15; cdr3_aa: CASSWTGNDNSPLHF
clone_size: -; v_call: TRBV6-1; cdr3_length: 14; cdr3_aa: CASSERFSNQPQHF
clone_size: -; v_call: TRBV7-3; cdr3_length: 15; cdr3_aa: CASSPDTAVNNEQFF
clone_size: -; v_call: TRBV14; cdr3_length: 16; cdr3_aa: CASSQDRTGALYGYTF
clone_size: -; v_call: TRBV6-6; cdr3_length: 16; cdr3_aa: CASWGTGTGGSYEQYF
clone_size: few; v_call: TRBV7-2; cdr3_length: 13; cdr3_aa: CASSVSPRRPQHF
clone_size: -; v_call: TRBV6-5; cdr3_length: 14; cdr3_aa: CASSPSGSPDTQYF
clone_size: -; v_call: TRBV3-1/TRBV3-2; cdr3_length: 20; cdr3_aa: CASSQDLPGGGGSGLKTQYF
clone_size: -; v_call: TRBV3-1/TRBV3-2; cdr3_length: 16; cdr3_aa: CASSHPSGAYTGELFF
clone_size: -; v_call: TRBV28; cdr3_length: 15; cdr3_aa: CASSWARDIEEKLFF
clone_size: -; v_call: TRBV24-1; cdr3_length: 17; cdr3_aa: CATSDSPGLAGADEQFF